Listed here are 18 T cell receptor beta chains from one sample, sequenced in a study of blood T cell repertoires in COVID-19. The repertoire was sequenced with immunoSEQ multiplex PCR; TCRdb's copy has only in-frame clones and lacks some. The repertoire holds about 430,000 clones, with roughly 90% as singletons. The sample consisted of PBMCs or T cells enriched from blood (not recorded which). These receptors were collected from a woman aged 30 to 39 with acute COVID-19.

This sequence joins TRBV9 and TRBJ1-1; D unresolved. The germline V gene has CDR1 SGDLS and CDR2 YYNGEE. This CDR3 has 13 amino acids. V gave up 0 bases and J gave up 6 bases, with 9 bases separating them. DNA of the CDR3: TGTGCCAGCAGCGTAGACGGTCTCGCTGAAGCTTTCTTT. Its protein is CASSVDGLAEAFF.

This rearrangement joins TRBV28 to TRBJ1-4, with TRBD1 as a possible D gene (6 bases). CDR3 length equals 19 residues. Germline CDR1 and CDR2: MDHEN and SYDVKM. Deletions cut 4 bases from V and 4 bases from J, with 25 bases between. The CDR3 loop reads CASSSAPRQESLDNEKLFF. CDR3 DNA sequence: TGTGCCAGCAGTTCCGCGCCGAGACAGGAAAGTTTAGATAATGAAAAACTGTTTTTT.

The rearrangement joins TRBV9 to TRBJ2-7; 7 bases match TRBD1. Germline CDR1 is SGDLS and CDR2 is YYNGEE. V gave up 0 bases and J gave up 4 bases; unmatched junction bases: 10. This CDR3 is built from 16 residues. The CDR3 sequence: CASSVAPGTDGYEQYF. CDR3 nucleotide sequence: TGTGCCAGCAGCGTAGCTCCCGGGACAGACGGATACGAGCAGTACTTC.

This clone came up once. The rearrangement uses TRBV30 and TRBJ2-7; D might be TRBD2 (6 bases). Germline V gene lookup returns CDR1 GTSNPN and CDR2 SVGIG (reference sequence). The CDR3 has 15 amino acids. V was trimmed by 1 base and J by 1 base, leaving 14 bases between them. In nucleotides, the CDR3 is TGTGCCTGGAGTGCCTCGGGACTCTCTTCCTACGAGCAGTACTTC. Its protein is CAWSASGLSSYEQYF.

The chain is built from TRBV2 and TRBJ1-1, with 7 bases fitting TRBD1. J lost 0 bases, V lost 9 bases, and 4 bases had no gene match. Germline assignment: CDR1 SNHLY and CDR2 FYNNEI. The CDR3 sequence is 13 residues long. The DNA for the CDR3 is TGTGCCAGTGGGGGACAGATGAACACTGAAGCTTTCTTT. This codes for CASGGQMNTEAFF.

This clone has a single count. This same CDR3 is encoded by further DNA sequences in the sample. The V call is TRBV7-3, the J call TRBJ2-3; 11 bases are shared with TRBD2. The CDR3 consists of 14 residues. Trimming removed 3 bases from V and 4 bases from J; junction bases left unmatched: 0. Germline V CDR1 and CDR2: SGHTA, FQGTGA. The CDR3 nucleotides read TGTGCCAGCAGCTTTAGCGGGGGGGCAGATACGCAGTATTTT. Translation: CASSFSGGADTQYF. Full variable domain (outside the CDR3, taken from reference TRBV7-3 and TRBJ2-3): GAGVSQTPSNKVTEKGKYVELRCDPISGHTALYWYRQSLGQGPEFLIYFQGTGAADDSGLPNDRFFAVRPEGSVSTLKIQRTERGDSAVYLCASSFSGGADTQYFGPGTRLTVL.

The V and J genes are TRBV18 and TRBJ1-6, with D possibly being TRBD1 (5 bases). Trimming left V 0 bases short and J 6 bases short, with 9 bases between. The CDR3 length is 15 residues. From germline, CDR1 is KGHSH and CDR2 LQKENI. CDR3 sequence reads: CASSPPWGTNSPLHF. The CDR3 DNA is TGTGCCAGCTCACCACCGTGGGGCACTAATTCACCCCTCCACTTT. The full variable domain, in which reference TRBV18 and TRBJ1-6 provide the parts outside the CDR3, is NAGVMQNPRHLVRRRGQEARLRCSPMKGHSHVYWYRQLPEEGLKFMVYLQKENIIDESGMPKERFSAEFPKEGPSILRIQQVVRGDSAAYFCASSPPWGTNSPLHFGNGTRLTVT.

V is TRBV7-9 and J is TRBJ2-7, with TRBD1 identical over 11 bases. CDR3 length: 15 residues. Germline V gene sequence: CDR1 SEHNR, CDR2 FQNEAQ (reference sequence). Trimming cost V 6 bases and J 4 bases; bases outside gene matches: 8. The DNA for the CDR3 is TGTGCCAGCAGTCCCGGGACAGGGGGTTTGTACGAGCAGTACTTC. Its translation is CASSPGTGGLYEQYF.

The J gene is TRBJ2-7, the V gene TRBV19; 7 bases are a match to TRBD1. The J segment lost 2 bases and the V segment lost 7 bases, leaving 8 bases of the junction unmatched. The CDR3 is made up of 14 amino acids. From germline, CDR1 is LNHDA and CDR2 SQIVND (reference sequence). CDR3 sequence: CASKGAGVPYEQYF. In DNA, the CDR3 is TGTGCCAGTAAGGGGGCAGGGGTCCCCTACGAGCAGTACTTC.

This chain uses TRBV30 with TRBJ2-1; 10 nucleotides align to TRBD2. J was trimmed by 6 bases and V by 3 bases; bases with no gene match: 8. This CDR3 spans 15 amino acids. The germline V gene has CDR1 GTSNPN and CDR2 SVGIG (reference sequence). In nucleotides, the CDR3 is TGTGCCTGGAGCTTTACTAGCGGGGTAGGCAATGAGCAGTTCTTC. It codes for CAWSFTSGVGNEQFF.

The chain links TRBV30 to TRBJ1-1; D is possibly TRBD1 (6 bases). This CDR3 region has 13 residues. V was shortened by 4 bases and J by 4 bases, with 13 bases between the two germline ends. Germline values: CDR1 GTSNPN, CDR2 SVGIG (reference sequence). The CDR3 reads CAWKKRGGTEAFF. CDR3 DNA sequence: TGTGCCTGGAAAAAACGAGGGGGCACTGAAGCTTTCTTT.

This clone appeared once. V and J are TRBV4-1 and TRBJ1-4, with 9 bases fitting TRBD1. The trim removed 1 base at V and 6 bases at J, leaving 6 bases unmatched. CDR1 MGHRA and CDR2 YSYEKL come from the germline V gene. The CDR3 contains 16 residues. CDR3: CASSQASRQGDEKLFF. CDR3 coding DNA: TGCGCCAGCAGCCAAGCTAGTAGACAGGGGGATGAAAAACTGTTTTTT.

Comments on this clone: Distinct nucleotide sequences in the sample also encode this CDR3. J is TRBJ1-1 and V is TRBV6-5; D is unclear. This CDR3 is built from 13 residues. V dropped 6 bases and J dropped 1 base, with 9 bases sitting between them. Germline V gene lookup returns CDR1 MNHEY and CDR2 SVGAGI. CDR3 nucleotides: TGTGCCAGCAGACCAACAGAGAACACTGAAGCTTTCTTT. It is translated as CASRPTENTEAFF.

The V gene is TRBV2, the J gene TRBJ2-1, with TRBD1 identical over 7 bases. There are 14 residues in the CDR3. J gave up 6 bases and V 10 bases, and 12 bases lay outside the gene matches. Per germline, CDR1 SNHLY and CDR2 FYNNEI. The CDR3: CATTNNRGVNEQFF. In nucleotides, the CDR3 is TGTGCCACAACCAATAACAGGGGAGTCAATGAGCAGTTCTTC. The complete variable domain, with remaining parts taken from reference TRBV2 and TRBJ2-1, reads EPEVTQTPSHQVTQMGQEVILRCVPISNHLYFYWYRQILGQKVEFLVSFYNNEISEKSEIFDDQFSVERPDGSNFTLKIRSTKLEDSAMYFCATTNNRGVNEQFFGPGTRLTVL.

The CDR3 bases are TGTGCCAGCAGCCATGGGCAGTCTCTTGAAGCTTTCTTT. Its protein is CASSHGQSLEAFF. The chain carries TRBV3-1 (or the pseudogene TRBV3-2) and TRBJ1-1; no clear D gene. V was cut by 3 bases and J by 7 bases, with 12 bases left in between. Germline V lookup: CDR1 LGHDT, CDR2 YNNKEL (reference sequence). This CDR3 has 13 residues.

The chain couples TRBV6-2 or TRBV6-3 to TRBJ1-1, with D unresolved. Germline V gene lookup returns CDR1 MNHEY and CDR2 SVGEGT. The length of the CDR3 is 10 residues. V was cut by 5 bases and J by 13 bases, with 11 bases left in between. In DNA, the CDR3 is TGTGCCAGCAGTCGATCACCGAGTTTCTTT. Amino acid sequence: CASSRSPSFF.

The chain uses TRBV19 and TRBJ2-3; perhaps TRBD1 as D (5 bases). V was shortened by 9 bases and J by 5 bases, with 12 bases between the two germline ends. This CDR3 region has 12 residues. Germline V gene lookup returns CDR1 LNHDA and CDR2 SQIVND (reference sequence). CDR3 region: CASRQLGDTQYF. CDR3 DNA: TGTGCCAGCCGACAGTTAGGAGATACGCAGTATTTT.

The V call is TRBV7-9, the J call TRBJ2-3; a possible D gene is TRBD1 (6 bases). The germline gives CDR1 SEHNR, CDR2 FQNEAQ (reference sequence). The CDR3 has 15 residues. Trimming took off 3 bases at V and 1 base at J, with 11 bases between the two ends. The CDR3, as DNA: TGTGCCAGCAGCTTCGGAGCAGGGGGCACAGATACGCAGTATTTT. This encodes CASSFGAGGTDTQYF.